Below are 28 T cell receptor beta chains sequenced from a single sample in a study of blood T cell repertoires in COVID-19. This table comes from immunoSEQ multiplex PCR, and its TCRdb copy is limited to in-frame clones, with some not included. The sample contains tens of thousands of clones, roughly 70% of which appear only once. Source material: peripheral blood. The receptors shown here come from a man in his 70s with COVID-19, enrolled during active disease.

The V gene is TRBV20-1, the J gene TRBJ2-3; possibly TRBD2 for D (5 bases). From germline, CDR1 is DFQATT and CDR2 SNEGSKA (reference sequence). CDR3 length: 10 amino acids. V was pared by 6 bases and J by 6 bases, with 7 bases between. The CDR3 nucleotides are TGCAGTGCGAGGGCGGATACGCAGTATTTT. Translating gives CSARADTQYF.

This chain joins TRBV19 and TRBJ1-1, with no clear D. This CDR3 comprises 14 residues. Germline CDR1 and CDR2: LNHDA and SQIVND (reference sequence). V lost 7 bases, J lost 0 bases, and 12 bases lay in between. The CDR3 spells CASNTGFMNTEAFF. The CDR3 DNA is TGTGCCAGTAATACGGGATTCATGAACACTGAAGCTTTCTTT.

The CDR3 loop reads CASSDGAQRNIQYF. CDR3 in DNA: TGTGCCAGCAGCGATGGTGCCCAGCGGAACATTCAGTACTTC. V gene TRBV5-4 combines with J gene TRBJ2-4; D perhaps matches TRBD2 (5 bases). Germline V gene data show CDR1 as SGHNT and CDR2 as YYREEE (reference sequence). The CDR3 is 14 amino acids. V dropped 4 bases and J dropped 7 bases, with 15 bases sitting between them.

This clone has at least ten counts. The chain couples TRBV7-9 to TRBJ2-3; 9 bases are shared with TRBD2. The CDR3 loop spans 15 amino acids. Germline loops: CDR1 SEHNR, CDR2 FQNEAQ (reference sequence). The junction had 9 bases not matched to a gene; V was cut back by 3 bases and J by 8 bases. The CDR3 DNA reads as TGTGCCAGCAGCTTGGTTAGCGGGAGCTTTGGTACGCAGTATTTT. Its translation is CASSLVSGSFGTQYF.

The chain carries TRBV6-5 and TRBJ1-5, with 9 bases identical to TRBD1. The germline V gene encodes CDR1 MNHEY and CDR2 SVGAGI. This CDR3 has 13 residues. Germline trimming cut 5 bases from V and 5 bases from J; bases unmatched to any gene: 1. For the CDR3, the DNA is TGTGCCAGCAGTAGACAGGGGGATCAGCCCCAGCATTTT. Translation: CASSRQGDQPQHF.

This clone was found a few times. The chain has TRBV10-3 and TRBJ1-2; D ambiguous. Germline loops: CDR1 ENHRY, CDR2 SYGVKD. V was shortened by 7 bases and J by 8 bases, with 17 bases between the two germline ends. The CDR3 is made up of 13 amino acids. CDR3 in DNA: TGTGCCATCACTCCCGACGGCGTTAGCGGCTACACCTTC. Translating it yields CAITPDGVSGYTF.

This chain connects TRBV27 to TRBJ1-2, with a possible D match to TRBD1 (5 bases). With 6 bases removed from V and 8 bases from J, the gap between germline ends came to 13 bases. CDR1 is MNHEY and CDR2 is SMNVEV in the germline V gene (reference sequence). CDR3 length: 12 residues. DNA for the CDR3: TGTGCCAGCAGGTTGACGGGGGGGGGCTACACCTTC. It yields the protein CASRLTGGGYTF.

The chain links TRBV5-1 to TRBJ2-1; the match to TRBD1 covers 9 bases. The germline V gene has CDR1 SGHRS and CDR2 YFSETQ. The CDR3 consists of 14 residues. J was trimmed by 8 bases and V by 0 bases; bases with no gene match: 3. The CDR3 protein is CASSLGTGVHEQFF. CDR3 DNA: TGCGCCAGCAGCTTGGGGACAGGGGTTCATGAGCAGTTCTTC.

This clone was found once. This chain links TRBV7-3 with TRBJ1-5; D not resolved. CDR1 and CDR2 from the germline V gene are SGHTA and FQGTGA. Trimming shortened V by 6 bases and J by 5 bases, and 14 bases separated the two germline ends. The CDR3 is 14 amino acids. The CDR3 sequence: CASSILLLHQPQHF. CDR3 in DNA: TGTGCCAGCAGTATCCTACTTCTTCATCAGCCCCAGCATTTT.

This chain connects TRBV10-3 to TRBJ2-1; 11 bases align to TRBD2. Germline lookup yields CDR1 ENHRY and CDR2 SYGVKD. The CDR3 is 12 residues long. The CDR3: CGSGRVYNEQFF. DNA for the CDR3: TGTGGTAGCGGGAGGGTATACAATGAGCAGTTCTTC.

This chain connects TRBV20-1 to TRBJ1-2; perhaps TRBD1 as D (6 bases). The CDR3 is 14 amino acids. CDR1 and CDR2 (germline): DFQATT, SNEGSKA (reference sequence). V gave up 3 bases and J gave up 4 bases, with 15 bases separating them. The CDR3 region is CSASEGGARYGYTF. CDR3 DNA: TGCAGTGCTAGTGAGGGGGGGGCGCGCTATGGCTACACCTTC.

The chain carries TRBV20-1 and TRBJ2-3; possibly TRBD1 for D (6 bases). Trimming took 6 bases from V and 5 from J, leaving 9 bases between them. Germline CDR1 DFQATT, CDR2 SNEGSKA (reference sequence). This CDR3 has 11 amino acids. CDR3 coding DNA: TGCAGTGCCCAGGGGTTAGATACGCAGTATTTT. Translation gives CSAQGLDTQYF.

This clone was recorded once. The CDR3 DNA reads TGTGCCAGCAGCTTATGGGAGGGTGAGCAGTTCTTC. Translation gives CASSLWEGEQFF. The chain carries TRBV7-3 and TRBJ2-1, with 7 bases aligning to TRBD2. The V and J ends lost 2 bases and 9 bases, in that order; junction bases with no gene match: 1. Germline CDR1 SGHTA, CDR2 FQGTGA. The CDR3 is 12 amino acids. The whole variable domain, remainder taken from reference TRBV7-3 and TRBJ2-1, is GAGVSQTPSNKVTEKGKYVELRCDPISGHTALYWYRQSLGQGPEFLIYFQGTGAADDSGLPNDRFFAVRPEGSVSTLKIQRTERGDSAVYLCASSLWEGEQFFGPGTRLTVL.

The chain joins TRBV4-3 to TRBJ1-1; D is possibly TRBD1 (5 bases). Per germline, CDR1 LGHNA and CDR2 YSLEER. The CDR3 extends over 17 amino acids. Trimming removed 1 base at V and 8 bases at J, with 23 bases between. CDR3 sequence: CASSQGPVRLRVGEAFF. The DNA of the CDR3 is TGCGCCAGCAGCCAAGGCCCCGTCCGTCTCAGGGTAGGGGAAGCTTTCTTT.

The chain combines TRBV7-3 with TRBJ2-3, with D hard to call. V gave up 2 bases and J gave up 6 bases, with 9 bases separating them. This CDR3 has 13 residues. The V gene's germline CDR1 is SGHTA and CDR2 FQGTGA. The CDR3 DNA reads TGTGCCAGCAGCTTATATTCCCTTGATACGCAGTATTTT. This codes for CASSLYSLDTQYF. Filled out from reference TRBV7-3 and TRBJ2-3, the complete variable domain reads GAGVSQTPSNKVTEKGKYVELRCDPISGHTALYWYRQSLGQGPEFLIYFQGTGAADDSGLPNDRFFAVRPEGSVSTLKIQRTERGDSAVYLCASSLYSLDTQYFGPGTRLTVL.

This clone was found once. The genes are TRBV3-1 (or the pseudogene TRBV3-2) and TRBJ1-1, with D hard to call. Germline CDR1 is LGHDT and CDR2 is YNNKEL (reference sequence). Trimming stripped 1 base from V and 4 bases from J, with 10 bases between. CDR3 size: 14 residues. The CDR3 is CASSQGGWGTEAFF. In nucleotides, the CDR3 is TGTGCCAGCAGCCAAGGAGGGTGGGGCACTGAAGCTTTCTTT.

The rearrangement joins TRBV28 to TRBJ1-3; D gene uncertain. This CDR3 has 12 residues. V lost 7 bases to trimming and J lost 10 bases, with 14 bases between them. In germline, CDR1 is MDHEN, CDR2 SYDVKM. CDR3: CASTANYETIYF. In nucleotides, the CDR3 is TGTGCCAGCACCGCCAATTACGAGACCATATATTTT. Full variable domain (rest looked up from reference TRBV28 and TRBJ1-3): DVKVTQSSRYLVKRTGEKVFLECVQDMDHENMFWYRQDPGLGLRLIYFSYDVKMKEKGDIPEGYSVSREKKERFSLILESASTNQTSMYLCASTANYETIYFGEGSWLTVV.

The V and J genes are TRBV12-3 or TRBV12-4 and TRBJ2-7; the D is unclear. The ends were cut back, 3 bases at V and 4 bases at J, with 4 bases in the middle. CDR3 length: 11 residues. The chain's CDR3 is CASSFGYEQYF. DNA for the CDR3: TGTGCCAGCAGTTTCGGTTACGAGCAGTACTTC.

This clone was recorded once. The rearrangement uses TRBV7-2 and TRBJ2-2, with 7 bases aligning to TRBD2. The CDR3 covers 16 residues. CDR1 and CDR2 (germline): SGHTA, FQGNSA. The V segment lost 0 bases and the J segment 5 bases; nucleotides outside the gene matches: 6. CDR3 in DNA: TGTGCCAGCAGCTTAGCACTGGCGGGAGTGACCGGGGAGCTGTTTTTT. Translation gives CASSLALAGVTGELFF.

The chain links TRBV5-1 to TRBJ2-1; possible D gene TRBD1, 5 bases. Trimming cost V 4 bases and J 10 bases, with 18 bases left between them. Looked up from germline, CDR1 is SGHRS and CDR2 is YFSETQ. CDR3 size: 14 residues. DNA for the CDR3: TGCGCCAGCAGCCTAAGCGACCAGGGCGGCGAGCAGTTCTTC. Its protein is CASSLSDQGGEQFF.

V and J are TRBV7-3 and TRBJ1-3; the D is unclear. The germline CDR1 and CDR2 sequences are SGHTA and FQGTGA. V lost 4 bases and J 2 bases, leaving 6 bases between the germline ends. The CDR3 consists of 13 residues. As DNA, the CDR3 is TGTGCCAGCAGCTCCCCAACTGGAAACACCATATATTTT. Amino acids: CASSSPTGNTIYF. Combining the CDR3 with reference TRBV7-3 and TRBJ1-3 gives the whole variable domain GAGVSQTPSNKVTEKGKYVELRCDPISGHTALYWYRQSLGQGPEFLIYFQGTGAADDSGLPNDRFFAVRPEGSVSTLKIQRTERGDSAVYLCASSSPTGNTIYFGEGSWLTVV.

V gene TRBV2 combines with J gene TRBJ2-4; 7 bases match TRBD2. The CDR3 is made up of 15 amino acids. V shed 6 bases, J shed 7 bases, and the junction held 12 bases outside the gene matches. The V gene's germline CDR1 is SNHLY and CDR2 FYNNEI. CDR3 nucleotides: TGTGCCAGCAGCCCCGCTAGCGGCGGGGGTAACATTCAGTACTTC. It yields the protein CASSPASGGGNIQYF.

This chain connects TRBV19 to TRBJ2-7, with 8 bases that match TRBD2. Trimming cost V 1 base and J 6 bases; bases outside gene matches: 14. Germline V gene lookup returns CDR1 LNHDA and CDR2 SQIVND (reference sequence). The CDR3 has 17 residues. The CDR3, as DNA: TGTGCCAGTAGTATAGCTCTTTGGAGCGGGAGCGGGCGCGAGCAGTACTTC. This codes for CASSIALWSGSGREQYF.

V usage is TRBV7-9 and J usage is TRBJ2-1; weak D call: TRBD2 (5 bases). The CDR3 has 14 amino acids. The ends were cut back, 5 bases at V and 7 bases at J, with 15 bases in the middle. Looked up from germline, CDR1 is SEHNR and CDR2 is FQNEAQ (reference sequence). CDR3: CASSPRERMNEQFF. CDR3 sequence (DNA): TGTGCCAGCAGCCCGAGGGAGCGGATGAATGAGCAGTTCTTC.

The chain employs TRBV2 and TRBJ2-7; 14 bases are a match to TRBD2. The germline gives CDR1 SNHLY, CDR2 FYNNEI. Unmatched junction bases numbered 4, after V lost 2 bases and J lost 7 bases. CDR3 length: 15 amino acids. CDR3 loop: CASSEPGLAGEEQYF. In nucleotides, the CDR3 is TGTGCCAGCAGTGAACCGGGACTAGCGGGAGAAGAGCAGTACTTC. Looking up the rest from reference TRBV2 and TRBJ2-7 gives the full variable domain: EPEVTQTPSHQVTQMGQEVILRCVPISNHLYFYWYRQILGQKVEFLVSFYNNEISEKSEIFDDQFSVERPDGSNFTLKIRSTKLEDSAMYFCASSEPGLAGEEQYFGPGTRLTVT.

The chain joins TRBV11-2 to TRBJ1-6; 7 bases are a match to TRBD1. Germline V gives CDR1 SGHAT, CDR2 FQNNGV. The trim removed 5 bases at V and 9 bases at J, leaving 13 bases unmatched. The CDR3 runs to 16 residues. The CDR3 protein is CASSPGGPGGGSPLHF. CDR3 nucleotides: TGTGCCAGCAGCCCAGGGGGACCCGGTGGCGGTTCACCCCTCCACTTT. Filled out from reference TRBV11-2 and TRBJ1-6, the complete variable domain reads EAGVAQSPRYKIIEKRQSVAFWCNPISGHATLYWYQQILGQGPKLLIQFQNNGVVDDSQLPKDRFSAERLKGVDSTLKIQPAKLEDSAVYLCASSPGGPGGGSPLHFGNGTRLTVT.

V and J are TRBV7-9 and TRBJ2-2; D remains unclear. From germline, CDR1 is SEHNR and CDR2 FQNEAQ (reference sequence). Between the trimmed V and J ends, which lost 1 base and 8 bases, there was a span of 11 bases. The length of the CDR3 is 14 residues. The CDR3 reads CASSLGLLGGELFF. The CDR3 DNA follows: TGTGCCAGCAGCTTAGGCCTTCTCGGGGGGGAGCTGTTTTTT.

The chain recombines TRBV15 with TRBJ2-1; the D gene is possibly TRBD2 (5 bases). CDR1 and CDR2 (germline): LNHNV, YYDKDF (reference sequence). The CDR3 is 14 amino acids. The germline V and J ends were trimmed by 3 bases and 12 bases, with 18 bases remaining between them. This CDR3 reads CATSRTPLATPQFF. As DNA, the CDR3 is TGTGCCACCAGCAGGACCCCGCTAGCAACTCCGCAGTTCTTC. Complete variable domain (other parts from reference TRBV15 and TRBJ2-1): DAMVIQNPRYQVTQFGKPVTLSCSQTLNHNVMYWYQQKSSQAPKLLFHYYDKDFNNEADTPDNFQSRRPNTSFCFLDIRSPGLGDTAMYLCATSRTPLATPQFFGPGTRLTVL.